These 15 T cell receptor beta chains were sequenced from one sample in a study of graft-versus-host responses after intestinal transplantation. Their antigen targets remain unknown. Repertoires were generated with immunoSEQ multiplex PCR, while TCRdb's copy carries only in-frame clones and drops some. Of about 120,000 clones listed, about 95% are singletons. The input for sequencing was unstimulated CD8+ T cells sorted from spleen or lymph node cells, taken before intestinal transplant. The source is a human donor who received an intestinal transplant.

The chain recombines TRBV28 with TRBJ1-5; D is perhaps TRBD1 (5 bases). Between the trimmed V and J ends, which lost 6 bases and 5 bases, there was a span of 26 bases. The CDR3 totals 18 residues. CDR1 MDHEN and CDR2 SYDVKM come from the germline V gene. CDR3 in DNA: TGTGCCAGCAGCCACACACAAGACGAAGGGAAGGGGTATCAGCCCCAGCATTTT. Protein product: CASSHTQDEGKGYQPQHF.

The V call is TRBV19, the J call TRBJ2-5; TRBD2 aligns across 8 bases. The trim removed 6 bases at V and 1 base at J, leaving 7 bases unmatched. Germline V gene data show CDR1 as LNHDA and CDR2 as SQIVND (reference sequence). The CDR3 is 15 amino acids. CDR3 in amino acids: CASSGRAVGQETQYF. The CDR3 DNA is TGTGCCAGTAGCGGGAGGGCCGTAGGCCAAGAGACCCAGTACTTC.

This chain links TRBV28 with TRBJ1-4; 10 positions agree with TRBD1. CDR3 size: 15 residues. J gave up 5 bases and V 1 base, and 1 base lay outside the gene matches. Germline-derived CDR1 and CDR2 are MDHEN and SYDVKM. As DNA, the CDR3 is TGTGCCAGCAGTTTATTGGGACAGGGGAATGAAAAACTGTTTTTT. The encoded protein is CASSLLGQGNEKLFF. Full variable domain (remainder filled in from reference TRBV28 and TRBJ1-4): DVKVTQSSRYLVKRTGEKVFLECVQDMDHENMFWYRQDPGLGLRLIYFSYDVKMKEKGDIPEGYSVSREKKERFSLILESASTNQTSMYLCASSLLGQGNEKLFFGSGTQLSVL.

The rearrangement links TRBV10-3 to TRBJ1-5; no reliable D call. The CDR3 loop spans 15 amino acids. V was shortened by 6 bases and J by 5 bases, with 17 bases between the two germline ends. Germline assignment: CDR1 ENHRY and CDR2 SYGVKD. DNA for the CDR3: TGTGCCATCAGCCACCAGGACGGGATAGATCAGCCCCAGCATTTT. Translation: CAISHQDGIDQPQHF.

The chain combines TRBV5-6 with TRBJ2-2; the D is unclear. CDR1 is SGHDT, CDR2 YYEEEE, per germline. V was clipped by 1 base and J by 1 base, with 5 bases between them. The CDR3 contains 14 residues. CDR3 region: CASSLYGNTGELFF. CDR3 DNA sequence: TGTGCCAGCAGCTTGTACGGGAACACCGGGGAGCTGTTTTTT. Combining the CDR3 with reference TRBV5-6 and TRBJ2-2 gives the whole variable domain DAGVTQSPTHLIKTRGQQVTLRCSPKSGHDTVSWYQQALGQGPQFIFQYYEEEERQRGNFPDRFSGHQFPNYSSELNVNALLLGDSALYLCASSLYGNTGELFFGEGSRLTVL.

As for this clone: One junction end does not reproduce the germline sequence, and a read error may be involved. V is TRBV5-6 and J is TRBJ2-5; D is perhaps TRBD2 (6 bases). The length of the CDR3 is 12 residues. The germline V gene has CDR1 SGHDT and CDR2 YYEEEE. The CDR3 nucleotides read TGTGCCAGCAGGTTGGGGGGAGAGACCCAGTACTTC. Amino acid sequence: CASRLGGETQYF.

In nucleotides, the CDR3 is TGTGCCAGCAGCCCGGGCCGATGGGTGGGGCATCAAGAGACCCAGTACTTC. Residues: CASSPGRWVGHQETQYF. The rearrangement links TRBV5-5 to TRBJ2-5; possibly TRBD1 for D (5 bases). The CDR3 sequence is 17 residues long. CDR1 and CDR2 (germline): SGHKS, YYEKEE (reference sequence). V lost 4 bases and J lost 2, with 21 bases in between. The whole variable domain, filled in from reference TRBV5-5 and TRBJ2-5, reads DAGVTQSPTHLIKTRGQQVTLRCSPISGHKSVSWYQQVLGQGPQFIFQYYEKEERGRGNFPDRFSARQFPNYSSELNVNALLLGDSALYLCASSPGRWVGHQETQYFGPGTRLLVL.

As DNA, the CDR3 is TGTGCCAGCAGCGTAGCTATCATCGGACAAGGGGGCAGCATGGGCTACACCTTC. Protein: CASSVAIIGQGGSMGYTF. The V call is TRBV9, the J call TRBJ1-2; 7 bases align to TRBD1. The CDR3 spans 18 residues. Germline V lookup: CDR1 SGDLS, CDR2 YYNGEE. V lost 0 bases and J lost 8; bases outside the gene matches: 19.

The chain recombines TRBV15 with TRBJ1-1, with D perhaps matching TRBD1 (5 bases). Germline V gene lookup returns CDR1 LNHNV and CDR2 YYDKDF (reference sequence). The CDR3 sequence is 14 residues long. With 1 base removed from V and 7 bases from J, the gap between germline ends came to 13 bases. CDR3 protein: CATSRVGEKGEAFF. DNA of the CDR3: TGTGCCACCAGCAGAGTGGGGGAAAAGGGTGAAGCTTTCTTT.

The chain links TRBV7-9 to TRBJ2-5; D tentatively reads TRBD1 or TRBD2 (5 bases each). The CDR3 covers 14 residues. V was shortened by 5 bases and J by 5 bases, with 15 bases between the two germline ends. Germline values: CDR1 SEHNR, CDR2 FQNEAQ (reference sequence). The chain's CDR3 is CASSQLGRRETQYF. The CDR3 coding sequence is TGTGCCAGCAGCCAGCTGGGGCGGAGGGAGACCCAGTACTTC.

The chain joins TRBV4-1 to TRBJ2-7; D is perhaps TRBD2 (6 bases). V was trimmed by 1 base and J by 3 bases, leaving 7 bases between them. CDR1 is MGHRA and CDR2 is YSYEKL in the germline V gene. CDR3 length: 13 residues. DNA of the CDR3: TGCGCCAGCAGCCAAGGTAGCGGCTACGAGCAGTACTTC. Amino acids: CASSQGSGYEQYF.

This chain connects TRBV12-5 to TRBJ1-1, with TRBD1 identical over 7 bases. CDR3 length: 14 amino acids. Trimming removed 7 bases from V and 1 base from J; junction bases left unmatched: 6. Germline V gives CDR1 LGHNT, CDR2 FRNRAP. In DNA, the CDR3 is TGTGCTAGTGTTCCCGGGGACAGGAACACTGAAGCTTTCTTT. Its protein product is CASVPGDRNTEAFF.

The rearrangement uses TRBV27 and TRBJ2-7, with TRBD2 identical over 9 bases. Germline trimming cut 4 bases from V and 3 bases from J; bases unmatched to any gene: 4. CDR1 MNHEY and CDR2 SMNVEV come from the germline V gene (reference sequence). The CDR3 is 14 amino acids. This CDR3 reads CASSSREGLYEQYF. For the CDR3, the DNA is TGTGCCAGCAGTTCGCGGGAGGGCCTCTACGAGCAGTACTTC.

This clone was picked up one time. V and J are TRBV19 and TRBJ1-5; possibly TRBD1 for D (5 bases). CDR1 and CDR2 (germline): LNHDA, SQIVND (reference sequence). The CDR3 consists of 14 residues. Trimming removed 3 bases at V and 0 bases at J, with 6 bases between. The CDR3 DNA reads TGTGCCAGTAGTATGGGGGGTAGCAATCAGCCCCAGCATTTT. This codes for CASSMGGSNQPQHF.

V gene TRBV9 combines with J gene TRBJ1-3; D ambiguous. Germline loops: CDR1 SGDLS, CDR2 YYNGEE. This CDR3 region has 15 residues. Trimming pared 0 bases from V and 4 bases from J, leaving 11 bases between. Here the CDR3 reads CASSVAGVSGNTIYF. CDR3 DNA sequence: TGTGCCAGCAGCGTAGCCGGCGTTTCGGGAAACACCATATATTTT.